This TCR beta chain was identified in a study of neoadjuvant anti-PD-1 for oral cavity cancer. These newly diagnosed stage II-IVA oral cavity squamous cell carcinoma patients had no prior systemic or radiation treatment. Six replicates per PBMC sample, mostly from 450 to 600 ng of genomic DNA. Generated by immunoSEQ multiplex PCR, the TCRdb table keeps only in-frame clones and is missing some. The repertoire includes under 85,000 clones, roughly 80% of them detected once, and 3% to 3.5% sits in the top ten. Source: PBMCs, taken before nivolumab (anti-PD-1) treatment. The clonotype originates from a person aged 40 to 85 with oral cavity squamous cell carcinoma.

This CDR3 reads CASSQGLFNQPQHF. CDR3 in DNA: TGTGCCAGTAGCCAGGGCCTCTTCAATCAGCCCCAGCATTTT. This rearrangement joins TRBV19 to TRBJ1-5, with a possible D match to TRBD1 (5 bases). Trimming removed 6 bases at V and 3 bases at J, with 12 bases between. Germline-derived CDR1 and CDR2 are LNHDA and SQIVND (reference sequence). The CDR3 sequence is 14 residues long.